This record covers a single T cell receptor (beta chain). Sequencing used immunoSEQ multiplex PCR; TCRdb keeps in-frame clones, though not all of them. Here the sample spans tens of thousands of clones, under 85% being singletons. The data were taken from a study of neoadjuvant anti-PD-1 for oral cavity cancer. This CDR3 has 17 amino acids. Trimming cost V 3 bases and J 0 bases, with 12 bases left between them. CDR1 SGHVS and CDR2 FQNEAQ come from the germline V gene. The patients had HPV-negative, locally advanced oral cavity squamous cell carcinoma. This specimen consisted of PBMCs, obtained before nivolumab (anti-PD-1) treatment. The TCR comes from a person aged 40 to 85 with oral cavity squamous cell carcinoma. The chain links TRBV7-8 to TRBJ2-6, with a possible D match to TRBD2 (5 bases). The CDR3, as DNA: TGTGCCAGCAGCTTTAGCGTGTGGAGCTCTGGGGCCAACGTCCTGACTTTC. Translating gives CASSFSVWSSGANVLTF.